This T cell receptor beta chain was profiled in a study of tumor-infiltrating lymphocytes in localized non-small cell lung cancer. TCRdb keeps only in-frame clones here, not all; method: immunoSEQ multiplex PCR. The data hold roughly 8,400 clones, with under 85% observed a single time. Trimming took 3 bases from V and 2 from J, leaving 8 bases between them. This CDR3 is built from 15 residues. The germline CDR1 and CDR2 sequences are SNHLY and FYNNEI. As for this clone: The antigen is undetermined.

Regarding the study as a whole: No T-cell fraction difference was seen between IM1 and IM2 tumors.

Sequences were obtained from uninvolved lung tissue not adjacent to the tumor. The chain uses TRBV2 and TRBJ2-6; unclear D gene. This receptor was obtained from a human donor with non-small cell lung cancer. CDR3 in amino acids: CASSEQSTGANVLTF. CDR3 nucleotides: TGTGCCAGCAGTGAGCAGAGCACTGGGGCCAACGTCCTGACTTTC.